These 27 T cell receptor beta chains originate from one sample sequenced in a study of T cells in Graves' hyperthyroidism and ophthalmopathy. What was amplified from RNA transcripts were TCR beta CDR3 regions. The HTBI primer set served for first-round RT-PCR of the TCR CDR3. Each CDR3 protein gets one entry after TCRdb re-called the multiplex PCR reads with MiXCR. Of approximately 690,000 distinct CDR3 sequences in the sample, roughly 15% were seen once. Sequenced input: blood. The receptors derive from a woman aged 45 to 65 with Graves' ophthalmopathy.

This clonotype was counted ten times or more. The V gene is TRBV30, the J gene TRBJ1-1, with unresolved D. The CDR3 length is 13 residues. V lost 0 bases, J lost 4 bases, and 9 bases lay in between. Germline CDR1 reads GTSNPN; CDR2 reads SVGIG (reference sequence). CDR3 region: CAWSVAGGTEAFF. CDR3 sequence (DNA): TGTGCCTGGAGTGTAGCGGGAGGCACTGAAGCTTTCTTT.

This clonotype was found many times. This chain links TRBV20-1 with TRBJ2-5; D perhaps matches TRBD2 (5 bases). In germline, CDR1 is DFQATT, CDR2 SNEGSKA (reference sequence). CDR3 length equals 15 residues. The V gene lost 4 bases and the J gene lost 0 bases, with 15 bases spanning the gap. CDR3 DNA sequence: TGCAGTGCTACCACAGCACGGGGTTACCAAGAGACCCAGTACTTC. Translated: CSATTARGYQETQYF.

This chain links TRBV20-1 with TRBJ1-3; no firm D call. The CDR3 spans 11 residues. The germline V gene has CDR1 DFQATT and CDR2 SNEGSKA (reference sequence). Trimming took off 1 base at V and 3 bases at J, with 1 base between the two ends. CDR3 DNA sequence: TGCAGTGCTAGAGTTGGAAACACCATATATTTT. This codes for CSARVGNTIYF.

This clonotype was detected many times. The chain employs TRBV28 and TRBJ2-7; no clear D gene. From germline, CDR1 is MDHEN and CDR2 SYDVKM. V was pared by 5 bases and J by 9 bases, with 17 bases between. The CDR3 is 13 residues long. The DNA of the CDR3 is TGTGCCAGCAGTATCGGACCGCCCGTGGGGCAGTACTTC. Protein: CASSIGPPVGQYF.

This chain uses TRBV6-2 or TRBV6-3 with TRBJ2-7; 14 bases align to TRBD2. V shed 7 bases and J 4 bases; nucleotides not matched to a gene: 9. Germline assignment: CDR1 MNHEY and CDR2 SVGEGT. The CDR3 extends over 16 amino acids. The CDR3 is CASNLGLAGGKYEQYF. The DNA for the CDR3 is TGTGCCAGCAATTTAGGACTAGCGGGAGGAAAATACGAGCAGTACTTC.

This clonotype was counted at least ten times. The chain combines TRBV3-1 with TRBJ2-1, with D uncertain. CDR1 LGHDT and CDR2 YNNKEL come from the germline V gene (reference sequence). The CDR3 extends over 13 amino acids. V lost 0 bases to trimming and J lost 3 bases, with 3 bases between them. The CDR3 DNA sequence: TGTGCCAGCAGCCAAGATATCTACAATGAGCAGTTCTTC. Translation gives CASSQDIYNEQFF.

The chain has TRBV30 and TRBJ2-3, with D hard to call. The CDR3 length is 14 residues. Germline CDR1 GTSNPN, CDR2 SVGIG (reference sequence). Trimming cost V 0 bases and J 9 bases, with 16 bases left between them. The CDR3 reads CAWSVTGPNKTQYF. The DNA of the CDR3 is TGTGCCTGGAGTGTAACCGGGCCAAATAAAACGCAGTATTTT.

This clonotype was detected a few times. V gene TRBV19 combines with J gene TRBJ2-5; TRBD1 aligns across 11 bases. Germline V lookup: CDR1 LNHDA, CDR2 SQIVND (reference sequence). J lost 5 bases, V lost 4 bases, and 12 bases had no gene match. The CDR3 has 17 residues. The CDR3 protein is CASSNPPDRGQRETQYF. For the CDR3, the DNA is TGTGCCAGTAGTAACCCCCCGGACAGGGGGCAACGGGAGACCCAGTACTTC.

This clonotype was found many times. This chain joins TRBV2 and TRBJ2-1; a possible D gene is TRBD2 (6 bases). The germline gives CDR1 SNHLY, CDR2 FYNNEI. The CDR3 runs to 14 residues. V was pared by 8 bases and J by 0 bases, with 11 bases between. For the CDR3, the DNA is TGTGCCAGCGCCCCCGGGAGCTCCTACAATGAGCAGTTCTTC. It yields the protein CASAPGSSYNEQFF.

The table lists this clonotype with many counts. V and J are TRBV6-1 and TRBJ1-2, with a weak D call TRBD1 (6 bases). The CDR3 runs to 14 residues. Germline V gives CDR1 MNHNS, CDR2 SASEGT. V was clipped by 5 bases and J by 2 bases, with 12 bases between them. The CDR3 nucleotides are TGTGCCAGCAGTATTCGACAGGAGAACTATGGCTACACCTTC. Protein sequence: CASSIRQENYGYTF.

The chain joins TRBV9 to TRBJ2-1, with 10 bases matching TRBD2. The ends lost 3 bases at V and 8 bases at J; junction bases unmatched: 14. The germline CDR1 and CDR2 sequences are SGDLS and YYNGEE. The CDR3 extends over 17 amino acids. The CDR3 nucleotides are TGTGCCAGCAGCGACCTACGGACTAGCGGAGGGGAAGATGAGCAGTTCTTC. Translated: CASSDLRTSGGEDEQFF.

This clonotype has at least ten counts. The chain links TRBV12-3 or TRBV12-4 to TRBJ2-1; D unclear. The CDR3 extends over 15 amino acids. V was pared by 3 bases and J by 0 bases, with 9 bases between. The CDR3 region has the DNA TGTGCCAGCAGTTTTGTCCGGGCCTCCTACAATGAGCAGTTCTTC. This encodes CASSFVRASYNEQFF.

This chain uses TRBV13 with TRBJ2-3, with 9 bases fitting TRBD2. V dropped 2 bases and J dropped 0; count of bases not matched to a gene: 6. This CDR3 has 17 amino acids. Germline V gives CDR1 PRHDT, CDR2 FYEKMQ (reference sequence). In DNA form, the CDR3 reads TGTGCCAGCAGCTTAAGGGCGGGAGGGATAAGCACAGATACGCAGTATTTT. Its translation is CASSLRAGGISTDTQYF.

The chain has TRBV10-2 and TRBJ1-5; TRBD1 agrees at 11 bases. This CDR3 is 15 amino acids long. V lost 6 bases and J lost 6; bases outside the gene matches: 7. Germline CDR1 is WSHSY and CDR2 is SAAADI. The CDR3 bases are TGCGCCAGCAGCCTCGGACAGGGGGCCTCTCAGCCCCAGCATTTT. As protein: CASSLGQGASQPQHF.

This clonotype was observed many times. The genes are TRBV7-9 and TRBJ2-1; TRBD2 matches 11 bases. The J segment lost 2 bases and the V segment lost 5 bases, leaving 5 bases of the junction unmatched. Germline lookup yields CDR1 SEHNR and CDR2 FQNEAQ (reference sequence). The CDR3 has 16 amino acids. CDR3 coding DNA: TGTGCCAGCAGCCGTGGGACTAGCGGAACCTACAATGAGCAGTTCTTC. This translates into CASSRGTSGTYNEQFF. Supplemented by reference TRBV7-9 and TRBJ2-1, the full variable domain reads DTGVSQNPRHKITKRGQNVTFRCDPISEHNRLYWYRQTLGQGPEFLTYFQNEAQLEKSRLLSDRFSAERPKGSFSTLEIQRTEQGDSAMYLCASSRGTSGTYNEQFFGPGTRLTVL.

In this sample, this clonotype turned up a few times. The V call is TRBV7-9, the J call TRBJ1-4; the D is unclear. V was shortened by 5 bases and J by 5 bases, with 12 bases between the two germline ends. Germline CDR1 is SEHNR and CDR2 is FQNEAQ (reference sequence). The CDR3 has 14 residues. This chain's CDR3 is CASSLDGKNEKLFF. CDR3 in DNA: TGTGCCAGCAGCCTGGACGGGAAGAATGAAAAACTGTTTTTT.

Ten or more counts support this clonotype. The V call is TRBV2, the J call TRBJ2-7; a possible D gene is TRBD2 (6 bases). The CDR3 runs 15 residues. Germline V CDR1 and CDR2: SNHLY, FYNNEI. Trimming removed 3 bases from V and 4 bases from J, with 16 bases in between. CDR3 sequence: CASSEVPGGRYEQYF. DNA of the CDR3: TGTGCCAGCAGTGAGGTTCCCGGAGGGAGGTACGAGCAGTACTTC.

The chain couples TRBV9 to TRBJ2-7, with a tentative D call TRBD2 (5 bases). V was cut by 4 bases and J by 3 bases, with 17 bases left in between. The CDR3 runs 15 residues. Germline V gene sequence: CDR1 SGDLS, CDR2 YYNGEE. The CDR3 is CASSIKDAGHYEQYF. As DNA, the CDR3 is TGTGCCAGCAGCATCAAGGACGCGGGCCACTACGAGCAGTACTTC.

This clonotype came up many times. The chain couples TRBV11-1 to TRBJ1-1, with D unresolved. The V gene's germline CDR1 is SGHAT and CDR2 FQDESV (reference sequence). The CDR3 sequence is 15 residues long. Between the trimmed V and J ends, which lost 5 bases and 0 bases, there was a span of 13 bases. The CDR3, as DNA: TGTGCCAGCAGCGTTACGGGGTTCATGAACACTGAAGCTTTCTTT. Residues: CASSVTGFMNTEAFF.

This clonotype occurred many times. The chain uses TRBV20-1 and TRBJ2-7, with D perhaps matching TRBD1 or TRBD2 (5 bases each). Trimming left V 1 base short and J 0 bases short, with 13 bases between. The V gene's germline CDR1 is DFQATT and CDR2 SNEGSKA (reference sequence). This CDR3 region has 15 residues. The CDR3 sequence is CSARVIAGSSYEQYF. CDR3 DNA: TGCAGTGCTAGAGTCATAGCAGGGAGCTCCTACGAGCAGTACTTC.

This clonotype was counted a few times. The chain has TRBV5-8 and TRBJ1-1; 8 nucleotides align to TRBD1. In germline, CDR1 is SGHTS, CDR2 YDEGEE. The CDR3 sequence is 15 residues long. After removal of 4 bases from V and 1 base from J, the junction contained 6 bases not matched to a gene. CDR3 DNA sequence: TGTGCCAGCAGCGGGGGGGACAGGACGAACACTGAAGCTTTCTTT. Translated: CASSGGDRTNTEAFF. Together with reference TRBV5-8 and TRBJ1-1, the CDR3 gives the full variable domain: EAGVTQSPTHLIKTRGQQATLRCSPISGHTSVYWYQQALGLGLQFLLWYDEGEERNRGNFPPRFSGRQFPNYSSELNVNALELEDSALYLCASSGGDRTNTEAFFGQGTRLTVV.

This clonotype was seen at least ten times. The V and J genes are TRBV28 and TRBJ2-5, with D maybe TRBD1 (6 bases). V was pared by 2 bases and J by 5 bases, with 6 bases between. This CDR3 has 12 residues. Germline assignment: CDR1 MDHEN and CDR2 SYDVKM. This CDR3 reads CASSLRGETQYF. CDR3 in DNA: TGTGCCAGCAGTTTAAGGGGGGAGACCCAGTACTTC.

V gene TRBV6-2 or TRBV6-3 combines with J gene TRBJ1-2; D remains unclear. CDR3 length: 12 amino acids. Germline loops: CDR1 MNHEY, CDR2 SVGEGT. The V and J ends lost 7 bases and 7 bases respectively, with 13 bases between them. CDR3 DNA sequence: TGTGCCAGCACCCCGGACCCACGTGGCTACACCTTC. This translates into CASTPDPRGYTF.

This clonotype has a count of ten or more. The chain uses TRBV12-3 or TRBV12-4 and TRBJ2-5, with TRBD2 as a possible D gene (5 bases). With 2 bases removed from V and 5 bases from J, the gap between germline ends came to 12 bases. This CDR3 is 14 amino acids long. The CDR3 loop is CASSLSPWEETQYF. In nucleotides, the CDR3 is TGTGCCAGCAGTTTAAGTCCATGGGAGGAGACCCAGTACTTC.

There are many counts of this clonotype. J is TRBJ1-3 and V is TRBV30; D ambiguous. There are 13 residues in the CDR3. Germline-derived CDR1 and CDR2 are GTSNPN and SVGIG (reference sequence). Trimming left V 5 bases short and J 0 bases short, with 8 bases between. The CDR3 loop reads CAWRRSSGNTIYF. The CDR3 DNA is TGTGCCTGGCGCAGGAGCTCTGGAAACACCATATATTTT.

This clonotype occurred many times. This rearrangement joins TRBV7-2 to TRBJ2-7, with D perhaps being TRBD1 or TRBD2 (7 bases each). The CDR3 is 15 residues long. Germline V gives CDR1 SGHTA, CDR2 FQGNSA. V dropped 5 bases and J dropped 3 bases, with 17 bases sitting between them. In nucleotides, the CDR3 is TGTGCCAGCAGCACCAGCGGGACAGAGCTCTACGAGCAGTACTTC. Its protein is CASSTSGTELYEQYF.

This clonotype was observed a few times. The genes are TRBV7-6 and TRBJ2-5, with D perhaps matching TRBD1 (6 bases). V dropped 5 bases and J dropped 0 bases, with 16 bases sitting between them. The CDR3 is 16 amino acids. Germline V lookup: CDR1 SGHVS, CDR2 FNYEAQ. The CDR3, as DNA: TGTGCCAGCAGCACCAACCGGGACACGTACCAAGAGACCCAGTACTTC. It translates to CASSTNRDTYQETQYF.